The clone carrying this T cell receptor beta chain was seen only a few times. Its antigen remains unknown. This sample stems from a study of regulatory T cells in long-lasting Graves disease. Sequencing libraries for TCR beta were prepared with iRepertoire HTBI primers and Arm-PCR of CDR3 regions. TCRdb analysed the multiplex PCR reads with MiXCR anew, one entry per CDR3 protein. In the table there are hundreds of thousands of distinct CDR3 sequences, less than 20% of which are singletons. Time point: newly diagnosed GD, antithyroid drugs for less than 3 months. PBMC-extracted RNA yielded the TCR library. Staff took roughly 8.1 milliliters of peripheral blood and put it into EDTA tubes. Overall study findings and caveats: Compared with new cases, persistent Graves' patients showed reduced TCR diversity. Public clonotype sharing was higher in persistent than newly diagnosed patients.

This CDR3 has 16 residues. V trimming: 0 bases; J trimming: 7 bases; junction bases outside the gene matches: 3. Per germline, CDR1 LNHNV and CDR2 YYDKDF (reference sequence). Sequenced here: peripheral blood mononuclear cells (PBMCs), sampled at new diagnosis, from a patient treated with antithyroid drugs. The chain carries TRBV15 and TRBJ1-6, with TRBD1 identical over 10 bases. The receptor was isolated from a female donor with Graves disease. The DNA of the CDR3 is TGTGCCACCAGCAGAGATGGGGACAGGGGAAATTCACCCCTCCACTTT. Amino acids: CATSRDGDRGNSPLHF.